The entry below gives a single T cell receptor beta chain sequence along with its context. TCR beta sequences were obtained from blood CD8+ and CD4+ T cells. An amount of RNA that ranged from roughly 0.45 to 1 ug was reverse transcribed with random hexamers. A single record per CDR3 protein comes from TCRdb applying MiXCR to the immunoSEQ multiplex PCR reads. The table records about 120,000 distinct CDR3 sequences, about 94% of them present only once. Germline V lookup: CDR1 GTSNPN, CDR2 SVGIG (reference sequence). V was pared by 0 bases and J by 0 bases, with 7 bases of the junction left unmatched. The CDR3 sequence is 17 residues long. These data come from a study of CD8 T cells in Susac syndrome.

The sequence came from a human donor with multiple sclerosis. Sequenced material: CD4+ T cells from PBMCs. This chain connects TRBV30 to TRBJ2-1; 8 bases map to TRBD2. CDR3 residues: CAWSVRTSGSSYNEQFF. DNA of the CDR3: TGTGCCTGGAGTGTACGTACTAGCGGTAGCTCCTACAATGAGCAGTTCTTC.